These 11 T cell receptor beta chains came from one sample sequenced in a study of regulatory T cells in long-lasting Graves disease. Time point meaning: newly diagnosed GD, antithyroid drugs for less than 3 months. Extracted PBMC RNA gave rise to the TCR library. With iRepertoire HTBI primers and Arm-PCR of CDR3 regions, TCR beta libraries were built. From the multiplex PCR reads, TCRdb called clonotypes with MiXCR, one entry per CDR3 protein. The sample gives some 490,000 distinct CDR3 sequences, around 13% of which show up once; over 7% is in the top ten. These data also formed part of another study, on T cells in Graves' hyperthyroidism and ophthalmopathy.

Sequencing used peripheral blood mononuclear cells (PBMCs), obtained at new diagnosis, from a patient treated with antithyroid drugs. The source is a woman aged 25 to 39 with Graves disease.

This clonotype was observed at least ten times. The rearrangement uses TRBV6-5 and TRBJ2-7; 9 bases match TRBD1. J lost 5 bases, V lost 1 base, and 6 bases had no gene match. In germline, CDR1 is MNHEY, CDR2 SVGAGI. This CDR3 has 15 residues. The CDR3 DNA follows: TGTGCCAGCAGTTACTGGCCAGGGACAGGGAACGAGCAGTACTTC. Amino acids: CASSYWPGTGNEQYF.

The CDR3 DNA sequence: TGTGCCAGCAGCTTAGGAGGGACCAGGGGCTATGGCTACACCTTC. It encodes CASSLGGTRGYGYTF. This sequence joins TRBV7-2 and TRBJ1-2; tentative D call: TRBD1 (6 bases). Germline V CDR1 and CDR2: SGHTA, FQGNSA. V lost 1 base, J lost 4 bases, and 13 bases lay in between. The CDR3 sequence is 15 residues long.

This clonotype occurred many times. J is TRBJ2-5 and V is TRBV11-2; 15 positions agree with TRBD2. After removal of 5 bases from V and 2 bases from J, the junction contained 3 bases not matched to a gene. The CDR3 covers 16 residues. Germline CDR1 reads SGHAT; CDR2 reads FQNNGV. CDR3 amino acids: CASSIGTSGRQETQYF. CDR3 DNA sequence: TGTGCCAGCAGCATCGGGACTAGCGGGAGGCAAGAGACCCAGTACTTC.

This clonotype has at least ten counts. The chain has TRBV27 and TRBJ2-1; D is undetermined. Trimming stripped 10 bases from V and 7 bases from J, with 20 bases between. The CDR3 is 14 amino acids. Germline CDR1 is MNHEY and CDR2 is SMNVEV (reference sequence). The CDR3 is CATSPSFRSNEQFF. In DNA, the CDR3 is TGTGCCACCTCTCCTTCGTTTCGAAGTAATGAGCAGTTCTTC.

The chain carries TRBV7-9 and TRBJ2-7, with D uncertain. There are 18 residues in the CDR3. V was pared by 5 bases and J by 1 base, with 24 bases between. CDR1 is SEHNR and CDR2 is FQNEAQ in the germline V gene (reference sequence). The CDR3 bases are TGTGCCAGCAGCGGCCCGGGCGCCTCCGCGGTGGTATCCTACGAGCAGTACTTC. Its translation: CASSGPGASAVVSYEQYF.

This clonotype was detected only a few times. The CDR3 protein is CASSLGQGREPQHF. The CDR3 bases are TGTGCCAGCAGCTTAGGACAGGGAAGAGAGCCCCAGCATTTT. This sequence joins TRBV13 and TRBJ1-5, with a weak D call TRBD1 (6 bases). This CDR3 comprises 14 residues. With 0 bases removed from V and 8 bases from J, the gap between germline ends came to 11 bases. Germline CDR1 and CDR2: PRHDT and FYEKMQ (reference sequence).

This clonotype appeared many times. The V call is TRBV27, the J call TRBJ2-1; 8 nucleotides line up with TRBD1. Trimming took 5 bases from V and 2 from J; bases not matched to a gene: 8. Germline CDR1 and CDR2: MNHEY and SMNVEV (reference sequence). CDR3 size: 16 residues. The DNA for the CDR3 is TGTGCCAGCAGTCCAATAGGGACAGGACCCTACAATGAGCAGTTCTTC. Its translation is CASSPIGTGPYNEQFF.

CDR3 DNA sequence: TGTGCCAGCAGACAGGGGGGTAGTTCACCCCTCCACTTT. Amino acids: CASRQGGSSPLHF. The chain combines TRBV6-2 or TRBV6-3 with TRBJ1-6, with TRBD1 matching 8 bases. Germline V lookup: CDR1 MNHEY, CDR2 SVGEGT. The CDR3 is 13 amino acids. The trim removed 6 bases at V and 9 bases at J, leaving 4 bases unmatched.

The chain combines TRBV19 with TRBJ2-1; D call uncertain. CDR1 and CDR2 from the germline V gene are LNHDA and SQIVND (reference sequence). This CDR3 is 14 amino acids long. The V gene lost 2 bases and the J gene lost 0 bases, with 5 bases spanning the gap. CDR3 residues: CASSIFSSYNEQFF. In nucleotides, the CDR3 is TGTGCCAGTAGTATATTTAGCTCCTACAATGAGCAGTTCTTC.

The chain combines TRBV7-9 with TRBJ2-2; 9 bases map to TRBD1. CDR3 length: 15 residues. Germline lookup yields CDR1 SEHNR and CDR2 FQNEAQ (reference sequence). V lost 4 bases, J lost 4 bases, and 4 bases stayed unmatched. CDR3 DNA sequence: TGTGCCAGCAGCTCCGACAGGGGGAGCACCGGGGAGCTGTTTTTT. Its translation is CASSSDRGSTGELFF.

This clonotype came up many times. The V gene is TRBV3-1, the J gene TRBJ2-7, with 14 bases matching TRBD2. With V trimmed by 4 bases and J by 5 bases, 7 bases remained unmatched. The CDR3 covers 16 residues. Looked up from germline, CDR1 is LGHDT and CDR2 is YNNKEL (reference sequence). The CDR3 sequence: CASSPGLAGGSHEQYF. Written as DNA, the CDR3 is TGTGCCAGCAGCCCCGGACTAGCGGGAGGATCACACGAGCAGTACTTC.